This TCR beta chain derives from a study of early T cells in non-severe SARS-CoV-2 infection. Study summary: Unsorted whole-blood RNA was sequenced in bulk, leaving chains unpaired.

TCRdb re-called the 5' RACE reads with MiXCR, one entry per CDR3 protein. The data show some 34,000 distinct CDR3 sequences, with approximately 8.9% seen just once and around 10% held by the top ten. Trimming removed 5 bases at V and 5 bases at J, with 10 bases between. The CDR3 length is 12 residues. Germline V gene lookup returns CDR1 DFQATT and CDR2 SNEGSKA (reference sequence). This clonotype was observed many times. The receptor was isolated from an adult who was a healthcare worker with PCR-confirmed SARS-CoV-2 infection or an uninfected control (not recorded which). V and J are TRBV20-1 and TRBJ2-1; D is ambiguous. Sequences were obtained from whole blood. CDR3 DNA sequence: TGCAGTGCTGGCCTCTTCGACAATGAGCAGTTCTTC. Translated, it gives CSAGLFDNEQFF.